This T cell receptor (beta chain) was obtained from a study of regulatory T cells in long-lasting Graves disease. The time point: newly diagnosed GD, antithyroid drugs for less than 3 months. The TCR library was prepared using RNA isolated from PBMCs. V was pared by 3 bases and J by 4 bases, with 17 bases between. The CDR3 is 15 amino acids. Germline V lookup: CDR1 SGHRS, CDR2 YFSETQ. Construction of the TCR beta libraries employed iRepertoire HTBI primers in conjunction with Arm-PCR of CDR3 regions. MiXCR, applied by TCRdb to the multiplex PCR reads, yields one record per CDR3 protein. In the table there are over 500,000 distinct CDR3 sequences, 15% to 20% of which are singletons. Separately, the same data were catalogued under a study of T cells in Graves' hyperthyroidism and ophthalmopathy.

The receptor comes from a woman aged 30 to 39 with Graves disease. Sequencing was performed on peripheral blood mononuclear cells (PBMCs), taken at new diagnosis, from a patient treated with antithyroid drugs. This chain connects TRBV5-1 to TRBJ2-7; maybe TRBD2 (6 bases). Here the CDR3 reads CASSSVSGAPYEQYF. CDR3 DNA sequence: TGCGCCAGCAGCTCTGTTAGCGGAGCACCGTACGAGCAGTACTTC. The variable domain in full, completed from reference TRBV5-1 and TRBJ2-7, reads KAGVTQTPRYLIKTRGQQVTLSCSPISGHRSVSWYQQTPGQGLQFLFEYFSETQRNKGNFPGRFSGRQFSNSRSEMNVSTLELGDSALYLCASSSVSGAPYEQYFGPGTRLTVT.